This T cell receptor (beta chain) appears in the sequencing data of a study of patients and donors after allogeneic stem cell transplantation. Per the germline V gene, CDR1 is LGHNA and CDR2 is YNFKEQ. V lost 1 base to trimming and J lost 4 bases; unmatched junction nucleotides: 8. CDR3 size: 16 residues. TCRdb called the RT-PCR reads again in MiXCR, with one record for every CDR3 protein. The sample has some 200,000 distinct CDR3 sequences, approximately 41% seen once. The chain carries TRBV4-2 and TRBJ1-1, with 8 bases lining up with TRBD1. The sample consisted of blood, either unsorted or a sorted T cell fraction (not recorded which). This receptor was obtained from a human donor who was either an allogeneic HSCT recipient or a stem cell or donor lymphocyte infusion donor (not recorded which). It is not recorded whose cells these are; they may come from a transplant donor. The CDR3 DNA follows: TGTGCCAGCAGCCAAGGACAGGGGCGGGTAGGCACTGAAGCTTTCTTT. Translating gives CASSQGQGRVGTEAFF.